Listed below are T cell receptor beta chains from one sample, sequenced in a study of CD8 T cells in Susac syndrome. Via MiXCR, TCRdb re-called the immunoSEQ multiplex PCR reads, giving one row per CDR3 protein. The sample shows approximately 200,000 distinct CDR3 sequences, around 95% of them seen only once. The source material was CD4+ T cells from PBMCs. These receptors were taken from a human donor with multiple sclerosis. Both conserved end residues are part of each CDR3. The D gene is left open where the match is weak. The size entry is marked missing in some rows and otherwise reads once, few, many or a size class.

J gene | V gene | clone size | D gene | CDR3 DNA | CDR3 protein
TRBJ2-7 | TRBV11-2 | few | . | TGTGCCAGCAGCCCTATCCGCCGGGACCGTTTAAGCTCCTACGAGCAGTACTTC | CASSPIRRDRLSSYEQYF
TRBJ1-1 | TRBV29-1 | . | . | TGCAGCGTTGCCTGGGGGGGCCGGGAGAGGTCTGAAGCTTTCTTT | CSVAWGGRERSEAFF
TRBJ1-5 | TRBV3-1 | . | . | TGTGCCAGCAGCCCCCAGCCCCTTTATCAGCCCCAGCATTTT | CASSPQPLYQPQHF
TRBJ2-7 | TRBV29-1 | . | . | TGCAGCGTTGAGGACAGCTACGAGCAGTACTTC | CSVEDSYEQYF
TRBJ2-5 | TRBV20-1 | . | . | TGCAGTGCTAGAGATTGGTTGGCGGAGAGGGGGGAGACCCAGTACTTC | CSARDWLAERGETQYF
TRBJ2-7 | TRBV18 | . | TRBD1 | TGTGCCAGCTCTCCCAAGACAGGGGCGCACTACGAGCAGTACTTC | CASSPKTGAHYEQYF
TRBJ1-1 | TRBV5-1 | . | . | TGCGCCAGCAGGCCGGCACCACAAGAGAACACTGAAGCTTTCTTT | CASRPAPQENTEAFF
TRBJ2-3 | TRBV10-3 | . | . | TGTGCCATCAGTGATTTGAGAGATACGCAGTATTTT | CAISDLRDTQYF
TRBJ2-7 | TRBV11-2 | . | . | TGTGCCAGCAGCTTTACCTACGAGCAGTACTTC | CASSFTYEQYF
TRBJ2-5 | TRBV7-2 | once | . | TGTGCCAGCACCCCACAGGGAGGAAAGACCCAGTACTTC | CASTPQGGKTQYF
TRBJ1-1 | TRBV5-4 | . | . | TGTGCCAGCAGTGGACAGCTCGGAGAAGCTTTCTTT | CASSGQLGEAFF
TRBJ2-3 | TRBV6-5 | . | TRBD2 | TGTGCCAGCAGTTATGGTGGTAGCGGGTGGGATACGCAGTATTTT | CASSYGGSGWDTQYF
TRBJ2-2 | TRBV29-1 | . | . | TGCAGCGTTGTGAGTAGGGGAGGCACCGGGGAGCTGTTTTTT | CSVVSRGGTGELFF
TRBJ2-3 | TRBV19 | . | TRBD2 | TGTGCCAGTAGCGCGAGGTGGACTAGCGGGGGATACACAGATACGCAGTATTTT | CASSARWTSGGYTDTQYF
TRBJ2-3 | TRBV13 | . | . | TGTGCCAGCAGGGAGAGCGTGGGGGGCGTAACAGATACGCAGTATTTT | CASRESVGGVTDTQYF
TRBJ2-3 | TRBV2 | once | . | TGTGCCAGCAGGGCGAGGGATACGCAGTATTTT | CASRARDTQYF
TRBJ2-7 | TRBV3-1 | . | . | TGTGCCAGCAGCCAAGATCCGGGGCCGAAATCCTACGAGCAGTACTTC | CASSQDPGPKSYEQYF
TRBJ1-2 | TRBV2 | once | TRBD1 | TGTGCCAGCATTAAGACAGGGGGGTATGTCGGTGGCTACACCTTC | CASIKTGGYVGGYTF
TRBJ2-3 | TRBV3-1 | . | . | TGTGCCAGCAGCCACTCAGGGGATCGGGGAGATACGCAGTATTTT | CASSHSGDRGDTQYF
TRBJ2-1 | TRBV28 | . | TRBD2 | TGTGCCAGCAGTCCCCACGAGACTAGCGGGGGGGCCAATGAGCAGTTCTTC | CASSPHETSGGANEQFF
TRBJ2-1 | TRBV5-4 | . | . | TGTGCCAGCAGCTTGGGGTCTAGAACAGATGAGCAGTTCTTC | CASSLGSRTDEQFF
TRBJ1-1 | TRBV5-4 | . | TRBD1 | TGTGCCAGCAGCTTGTGGACAGGGGATACTGAAGCTTTCTTT | CASSLWTGDTEAFF
TRBJ1-4 | TRBV7-2 | . | . | TGTGCCAGCAGCTCCCAAGGAGGGGTTGCAACTAATGAAAAACTGTTTTTT | CASSSQGGVATNEKLFF
TRBJ1-4 | TRBV7-9 | . | . | TGTGCCAGCAGCTTAGGACAGCCTAATGAAAAACTGTTTTTT | CASSLGQPNEKLFF
TRBJ1-2 | TRBV12-3/TRBV12-4 | . | . | TGTGCCAGCAGTTTAAACTTCGGCTACACCTTC | CASSLNFGYTF
TRBJ2-5 | TRBV20-1 | . | TRBD1 | TGCAGTGCTACGTACCGGGACAGGGGAGCAGAGACCCAGTACTTC | CSATYRDRGAETQYF
TRBJ1-5 | TRBV12-5 | . | . | TGTGCTAGTGGCCCAGGGGTGAATAGCAATCAGCCCCAGCATTTT | CASGPGVNSNQPQHF
TRBJ1-1 | TRBV4-1 | . | . | TGCGCCAGCAGCCAAGTTGGGCGGGGCACTGAAGCTTTCTTT | CASSQVGRGTEAFF
TRBJ2-3 | TRBV20-1 | . | . | TGCAGTGCTAGAGGGGCTCCGGGGACTTTAGATACGCAGTATTTT | CSARGAPGTLDTQYF
TRBJ2-1 | TRBV29-1 | . | TRBD2 | TGCAGCGTTCCCATGCGGGGGAGCTCCTACAATGAGCAGTTCTTC | CSVPMRGSSYNEQFF
TRBJ2-3 | TRBV28 | . | TRBD1 | TGTGCCAGCAGAGGGGGCAACACAGATACGCAGTATTTT | CASRGGNTDTQYF
TRBJ2-7 | TRBV7-6 | . | . | TGTGCTAGCAGCCCTCACAGGGACTCCTACGAGCAGTACTTC | CASSPHRDSYEQYF
TRBJ1-1 | TRBV28 | . | TRBD1 | TGTGCCAGCAGTTTCAGACAGGGGTCGAACACTGAAGCTTTCTTT | CASSFRQGSNTEAFF
TRBJ2-1 | TRBV6-1 | . | TRBD2 | TGTGCAAGCGGGGGGGCATTAACGTTAACCTACAATGAGCAGTTCTTC | CASGGALTLTYNEQFF
TRBJ1-5 | TRBV20-1 | once | TRBD1 | TGCAGTGCCCTGGACAGGGGTAGCAATCAGCCCCAGCATTTT | CSALDRGSNQPQHF
TRBJ2-7 | TRBV18 | few | . | TGTGCCAGCTCACCACCGGGCTACGAGCAGTACTTC | CASSPPGYEQYF
TRBJ1-2 | TRBV2 | . | TRBD1 | TGTGCCAGCAGTGCGACAGGGGTCCCCCCCACCTTC | CASSATGVPPTF
TRBJ1-1 | TRBV2 | . | . | TGTGCCAGCAGTGAACTGGGCACAGTAACCTTAGAAGCTTTCTTT | CASSELGTVTLEAFF
TRBJ1-2 | TRBV2 | . | . | TGTGCCAGCAGTGTGAGCGCGGATGGCTACACCTTC | CASSVSADGYTF
TRBJ2-7 | TRBV4-1 | . | . | TGCGCCAGCAGCCAAGATCAAGGCAGGGCCGAGCAGTACTTC | CASSQDQGRAEQYF
TRBJ1-6 | TRBV14 | . | TRBD1 | TGTGCCAGCAGCCAAGTACAACAGGGGATCTATAATTCACCCCTCCACTTT | CASSQVQQGIYNSPLHF
TRBJ1-1 | TRBV30 | . | . | TGTGCCTGGAGTGGACCGCGGGGCACTGAAGCTTTCTTT | CAWSGPRGTEAFF
TRBJ1-4 | TRBV3-1 | . | . | TGTGCCAGCAGCCACGCCCGGGAAAAACTGTTTTTT | CASSHAREKLFF
TRBJ1-5 | TRBV21-1 | . | . | TGTGCCAGCAGCAAAAGGGATAGGGGCCATCGCGAAACTAATCAGCCCCAGCATTTT | CASSKRDRGHRETNQPQHF
TRBJ2-5 | TRBV5-4 | . | . | TGTGCCAGCAGCTTGGCCAAGGGGTCCGAGACCCAGTACTTC | CASSLAKGSETQYF
TRBJ1-3 | TRBV29-1 | . | TRBD1 | TGCAGCGTTGGCTCCGGGACAGGGGTCTCTGGAAACACCATATATTTT | CSVGSGTGVSGNTIYF
TRBJ2-2 | TRBV9 | . | . | TGTGCCAGCAGCACCATAGCTGGAAACACCGGGGAGCTGTTTTTT | CASSTIAGNTGELFF
TRBJ2-3 | TRBV12-3/TRBV12-4 | . | . | TGTGCCAGCAGTTTATTGGCGGACTCAGATACGCAGTATTTT | CASSLLADSDTQYF
TRBJ2-1 | TRBV3-1 | once | . | TGTGCCAGCAGCCCAAGACTAGGGGGGGCCAATGAGCAGTTCTTC | CASSPRLGGANEQFF
TRBJ2-7 | TRBV3-1 | . | . | TGTGCCAGCAGCCCCCCGGGAAGAGGTGGCGAGCAGTACTTC | CASSPPGRGGEQYF
TRBJ2-1 | TRBV18 | . | TRBD2 | TGTGCCAGCTCGGCACGACTAGCGGGGGACAATGAGCAGTTCTTC | CASSARLAGDNEQFF
TRBJ2-2 | TRBV18 | . | . | TGTGCCAGCTCACCACCCAGGGTGGCCGGGGAGCTGTTTTTT | CASSPPRVAGELFF
TRBJ2-7 | TRBV29-1 | . | . | TGCAGCGTCCTAGAGGGGCAGCTCATACCACCCTACGAGCAGTACTTC | CSVLEGQLIPPYEQYF
TRBJ1-4 | TRBV14 | . | . | TGTGCCAGCAGCCAAAGGTTTGAAAAACTGTTTTTT | CASSQRFEKLFF